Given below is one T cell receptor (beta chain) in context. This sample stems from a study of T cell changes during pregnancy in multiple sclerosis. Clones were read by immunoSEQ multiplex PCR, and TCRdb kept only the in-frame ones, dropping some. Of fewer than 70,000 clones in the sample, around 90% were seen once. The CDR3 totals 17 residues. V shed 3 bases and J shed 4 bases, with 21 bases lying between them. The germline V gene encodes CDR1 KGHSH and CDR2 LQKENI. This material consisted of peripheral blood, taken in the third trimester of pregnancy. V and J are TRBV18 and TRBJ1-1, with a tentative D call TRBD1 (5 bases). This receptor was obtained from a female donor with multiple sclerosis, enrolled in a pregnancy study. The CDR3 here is CASSPLASGVGGTEAFF. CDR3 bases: TGTGCCAGCTCACCCCTGGCTTCAGGTGTGGGGGGCACTGAAGCTTTCTTT.